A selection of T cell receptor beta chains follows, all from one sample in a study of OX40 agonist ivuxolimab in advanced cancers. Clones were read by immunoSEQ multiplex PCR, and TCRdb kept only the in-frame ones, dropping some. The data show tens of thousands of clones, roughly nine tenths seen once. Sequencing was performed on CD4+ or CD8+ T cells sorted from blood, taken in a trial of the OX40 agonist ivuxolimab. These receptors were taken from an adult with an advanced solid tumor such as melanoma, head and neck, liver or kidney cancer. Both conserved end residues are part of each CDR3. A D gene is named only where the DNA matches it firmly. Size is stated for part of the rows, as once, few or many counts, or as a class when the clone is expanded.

CDR3aa: CASSGQSDQPQHF
CDR3nt: TGTGCCAGCAGTGGACAGTCGGATCAGCCCCAGCATTTT
v_gene: TRBV6-5
d_gene: NA
abundance: NA
j_gene: TRBJ1-5

CDR3aa: CASSAQAYNSPLHF
CDR3nt: TGTGCCAGCTCGGCCCAGGCCTATAATTCACCCCTCCACTTT
v_gene: TRBV18
d_gene: NA
abundance: NA
j_gene: TRBJ1-6

CDR3aa: CASSIKTAQETQYF
CDR3nt: TGTGCCAGTAGTATCAAGACAGCGCAAGAGACCCAGTACTTC
v_gene: TRBV19
d_gene: NA
abundance: NA
j_gene: TRBJ2-5

CDR3aa: CASSNTVNSNQPQHF
CDR3nt: TGTGCCAGTAGTAACACGGTAAATAGCAATCAGCCCCAGCATTTT
v_gene: TRBV19
d_gene: NA
abundance: NA
j_gene: TRBJ1-5

CDR3aa: CASSLWTDPGNTIYF
CDR3nt: TGCGCCAGCAGCCTGTGGACAGATCCTGGAAACACCATATATTTT
v_gene: TRBV5-1
d_gene: NA
abundance: once
j_gene: TRBJ1-3

CDR3aa: CASSLAGGRGVEAFF
CDR3nt: TGTGCCAGCAGCTTAGCCGGTGGCAGGGGCGTTGAAGCTTTCTTT
v_gene: TRBV7-9
d_gene: NA
abundance: NA
j_gene: TRBJ1-1

CDR3aa: CASSDLGATDTQYF
CDR3nt: TGTGCCAGCAGTGATCTGGGGGCCACAGATACGCAGTATTTT
v_gene: TRBV25-1
d_gene: NA
abundance: NA
j_gene: TRBJ2-3

CDR3aa: CAIRALGTETQYF
CDR3nt: TGTGCCATCAGGGCCCTTGGGACGGAGACCCAGTACTTC
v_gene: TRBV10-3
d_gene: NA
abundance: NA
j_gene: TRBJ2-5

CDR3aa: CASSRQVDSPLHF
CDR3nt: TGTGCCAGCAGCCGACAGGTGGATTCACCCCTCCACTTT
v_gene: TRBV7-9
d_gene: NA
abundance: few
j_gene: TRBJ1-6

CDR3aa: CASSVGPGTELRGYTF
CDR3nt: TGTGCCAGCAGCGTAGGCCCCGGGACAGAATTGCGTGGCTACACCTTC
v_gene: TRBV9
d_gene: TRBD1
abundance: NA
j_gene: TRBJ1-2

CDR3aa: CASSHTSMPEQFF
CDR3nt: TGTGCCAGCAGCCATACTAGTATGCCTGAGCAGTTCTTC
v_gene: TRBV7-6
d_gene: NA
abundance: NA
j_gene: TRBJ2-1

CDR3aa: CASSQDRGAPNTEAFF
CDR3nt: TGTGCCAGCAGCCAAGATAGGGGGGCCCCGAACACTGAAGCTTTCTTT
v_gene: TRBV4-2
d_gene: NA
abundance: NA
j_gene: TRBJ1-1

CDR3aa: CAISQGGTGVGGYTF
CDR3nt: TGTGCCATCAGTCAGGGGGGGACAGGGGTCGGTGGCTACACCTTC
v_gene: TRBV10-3
d_gene: TRBD1
abundance: NA
j_gene: TRBJ1-2

CDR3aa: CASSLQGYEQYF
CDR3nt: TGTGCCAGCAGCTTACAGGGGTACGAGCAGTACTTC
v_gene: TRBV7-9
d_gene: NA
abundance: NA
j_gene: TRBJ2-7

CDR3aa: CAILGGQEGLNTEAFF
CDR3nt: TGTGCCATCTTAGGGGGACAGGAGGGACTGAACACTGAAGCTTTCTTT
v_gene: TRBV10-3
d_gene: TRBD1
abundance: NA
j_gene: TRBJ1-1

CDR3aa: CASSLTVRDTGELFF
CDR3nt: TGTGCCAGCAGCTTGACCGTCAGGGACACCGGGGAGCTGTTTTTT
v_gene: TRBV6-6
d_gene: NA
abundance: NA
j_gene: TRBJ2-2

CDR3aa: CASSRSGGGLGTDTQYF
CDR3nt: TGTGCCAGCTCCAGGTCCGGGGGCGGTCTGGGCACAGATACGCAGTATTTT
v_gene: TRBV18
d_gene: NA
abundance: NA
j_gene: TRBJ2-3

CDR3aa: CASSERSNTGELFF
CDR3nt: TGTGCCAGCAGCGAACGGTCGAACACCGGGGAGCTGTTTTTT
v_gene: TRBV9
d_gene: NA
abundance: NA
j_gene: TRBJ2-2

CDR3aa: CAWTGGFGNTIYF
CDR3nt: TGTGCCTGGACAGGGGGCTTTGGAAACACCATATATTTT
v_gene: TRBV30
d_gene: TRBD1
abundance: NA
j_gene: TRBJ1-3

CDR3aa: CASSQPGSNYGYTF
CDR3nt: TGTGCCAGCAGCCAGCCAGGGTCGAACTATGGCTACACCTTC
v_gene: TRBV4-2
d_gene: NA
abundance: NA
j_gene: TRBJ1-2

CDR3aa: CAISDRGDTQYF
CDR3nt: TGTGCCATCAGTGATCGCGGAGATACGCAGTATTTT
v_gene: TRBV10-3
d_gene: NA
abundance: NA
j_gene: TRBJ2-3

CDR3aa: CASRTENTEAFF
CDR3nt: TGCGCCAGCAGGACAGAGAACACTGAAGCTTTCTTT
v_gene: TRBV5-1
d_gene: NA
abundance: NA
j_gene: TRBJ1-1

CDR3aa: CASSQDVASGYETQYF
CDR3nt: TGCGCCAGCAGCCAAGATGTTGCTAGCGGTTATGAGACCCAGTACTTC
v_gene: TRBV4-1
d_gene: TRBD2
abundance: once
j_gene: TRBJ2-5

CDR3aa: CASSLGGTRLSGSGANVLTF
CDR3nt: TGTGCCAGCAGCTTGGGGGGAACCCGGCTTAGCGGCTCTGGGGCCAACGTCCTGACTTTC
v_gene: TRBV5-4
d_gene: NA
abundance: NA
j_gene: TRBJ2-6

CDR3aa: CASSLGLGNEQFF
CDR3nt: TGTGCCAGCAGTTTAGGCCTCGGGAATGAGCAGTTCTTC
v_gene: TRBV28
d_gene: NA
abundance: NA
j_gene: TRBJ2-1

CDR3aa: CASSPFSGGPTGELFF
CDR3nt: TGTGCCAGCAGCCCCTTCAGCGGGGGACCCACCGGGGAGCTGTTTTTT
v_gene: TRBV7-9
d_gene: TRBD2
abundance: NA
j_gene: TRBJ2-2

CDR3aa: CASSLMGRQENSPLHF
CDR3nt: TGTGCCAGCAGCTTAATGGGCCGACAGGAGAATTCACCCCTCCACTTT
v_gene: TRBV7-3
d_gene: NA
abundance: few
j_gene: TRBJ1-6

CDR3aa: CASTKGIQGETQYF
CDR3nt: TGTGCCAGCACCAAGGGGATACAGGGAGAGACCCAGTACTTC
v_gene: TRBV9
d_gene: NA
abundance: NA
j_gene: TRBJ2-5

CDR3aa: CASSEIGNQPQHF
CDR3nt: TGTGCCAGCAGTGAGATCGGAAATCAGCCCCAGCATTTT
v_gene: TRBV28
d_gene: NA
abundance: NA
j_gene: TRBJ1-5

CDR3aa: CASSSLKGVGNTIYF
CDR3nt: TGTGCCAGCAGCTCTCTTAAGGGGGTGGGAAACACCATATATTTT
v_gene: TRBV11-2
d_gene: NA
abundance: NA
j_gene: TRBJ1-3

CDR3aa: CASQKLSDQETQYF
CDR3nt: TGTGCCAGCCAAAAACTATCAGATCAAGAGACCCAGTACTTC
v_gene: TRBV5-4
d_gene: NA
abundance: NA
j_gene: TRBJ2-5

CDR3aa: CASSFRGGNTIYF
CDR3nt: TGTGCCAGCAGCTTCAGGGGAGGAAACACCATATATTTT
v_gene: TRBV2
d_gene: NA
abundance: once
j_gene: TRBJ1-3

CDR3aa: CASSLTVNTEAFF
CDR3nt: TGTGCCAGCAGCTTAACAGTGAACACTGAAGCTTTCTTT
v_gene: TRBV7-8
d_gene: NA
abundance: NA
j_gene: TRBJ1-1

CDR3aa: CASSLSNGGVNTIYF
CDR3nt: TGTGCCAGCAGCTTATCAAACGGGGGAGTAAACACCATATATTTT
v_gene: TRBV7-8
d_gene: NA
abundance: NA
j_gene: TRBJ1-3

CDR3aa: CASSEAGTGMIYF
CDR3nt: TGTGCCAGCAGCGAGGCCGGGACAGGGATGATCTACTTC
v_gene: TRBV6-1
d_gene: TRBD1
abundance: NA
j_gene: TRBJ1-2

CDR3aa: CASSGQNSNQPQHF
CDR3nt: TGTGCCAGCAGTGGGCAGAATAGCAATCAGCCCCAGCATTTT
v_gene: TRBV6-1
d_gene: NA
abundance: NA
j_gene: TRBJ1-5

CDR3aa: CASTTGQGGWGETQYF
CDR3nt: TGTGCCAGCACCACGGGACAGGGTGGATGGGGGGAGACCCAGTACTTC
v_gene: TRBV6-4
d_gene: TRBD1
abundance: NA
j_gene: TRBJ2-5

CDR3aa: CASSSEPGLADEQYF
CDR3nt: TGCGCCAGCAGCTCTGAACCGGGACTAGCCGACGAGCAGTACTTC
v_gene: TRBV5-1
d_gene: TRBD2
abundance: NA
j_gene: TRBJ2-7

CDR3aa: CASSRSAYEQYF
CDR3nt: TGTGCCAGCAGTCGGTCGGCCTACGAGCAGTACTTC
v_gene: TRBV28
d_gene: NA
abundance: NA
j_gene: TRBJ2-7

CDR3aa: CASSFRGISYEQYF
CDR3nt: TGTGCCAGCAGTTTTCGGGGAATCTCCTACGAGCAGTACTTC
v_gene: TRBV27
d_gene: NA
abundance: NA
j_gene: TRBJ2-7

CDR3aa: CASSVEGVNTGELFF
CDR3nt: TGTGCCAGCAGCGTTGAGGGAGTGAACACCGGGGAGCTGTTTTTT
v_gene: TRBV7-9
d_gene: NA
abundance: NA
j_gene: TRBJ2-2